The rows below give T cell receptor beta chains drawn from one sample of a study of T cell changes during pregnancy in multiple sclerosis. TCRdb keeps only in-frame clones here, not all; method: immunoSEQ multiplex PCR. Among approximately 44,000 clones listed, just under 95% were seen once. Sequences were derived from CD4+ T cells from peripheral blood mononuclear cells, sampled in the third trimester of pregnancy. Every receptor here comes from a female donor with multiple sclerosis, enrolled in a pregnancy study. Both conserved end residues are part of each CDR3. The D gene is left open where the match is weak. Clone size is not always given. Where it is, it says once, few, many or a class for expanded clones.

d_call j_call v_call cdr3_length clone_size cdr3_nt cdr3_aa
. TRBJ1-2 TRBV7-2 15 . TGTGCCAGCAGCTTAGGAGGAGGGAAGGACTATGGCTACACCTTC CASSLGGGKDYGYTF
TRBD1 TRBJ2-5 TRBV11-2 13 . TGTGCCAGCAGCCGGGACAGAGAAGAGACCCAGTACTTC CASSRDREETQYF
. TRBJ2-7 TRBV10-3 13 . TGTGCCATCAGTGGAAGAGACAGGAACGAGCAGTACTTC CAISGRDRNEQYF
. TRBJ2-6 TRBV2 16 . TGTGCCAGCAGTGATTCAGGAGGGATCGGGGCCAACGTCCTGACTTTC CASSDSGGIGANVLTF
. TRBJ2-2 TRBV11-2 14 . TGTGCCAGCACCTATGGAGGGGTGGCCGGGGAGCTGTTTTTT CASTYGGVAGELFF
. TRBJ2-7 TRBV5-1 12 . TGCGCCAGCAGCTTTGACTTCTACGAGCAGTACTTC CASSFDFYEQYF
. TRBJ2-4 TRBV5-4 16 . TGTGCCAGCAGCAAAGGGGGAGATTTAGCCAAAAACATTCAGTACTTC CASSKGGDLAKNIQYF
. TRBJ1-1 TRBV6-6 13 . TGTGCCAGCAGTGTCCAGGGGAACACTGAAGCTTTCTTT CASSVQGNTEAFF
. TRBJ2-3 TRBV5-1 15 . TGCGCCAGCAGCATCGCGGGATGGGGCACAGATACGCAGTATTTT CASSIAGWGTDTQYF
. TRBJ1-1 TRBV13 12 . TGTGCCAGCAGCTTTGAGTATACTGAAGCTTTCTTT CASSFEYTEAFF
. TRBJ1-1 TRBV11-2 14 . TGTGCCAGCAGCTTAACGACCGGCGGAACTGAAGCTTTCTTT CASSLTTGGTEAFF
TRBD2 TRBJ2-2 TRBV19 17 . TGTGCCAGTAGTATCCAACTAGCGGGAGGGGCCACCGGGGAGCTGTTTTTT CASSIQLAGGATGELFF
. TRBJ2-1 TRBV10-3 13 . TGTGCCATCAGTGAGTCCGGGGGAAGTGAGCAGTTCTTC CAISESGGSEQFF
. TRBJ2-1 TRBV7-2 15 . TGTGCCAGCAGCACACCGGGAAGCTCCTACAATGAGCAGTTCTTC CASSTPGSSYNEQFF
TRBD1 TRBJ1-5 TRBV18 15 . TGTGCCAGCTCACCTACCGGGACAGGGGAACAGCCCCAGCATTTT CASSPTGTGEQPQHF
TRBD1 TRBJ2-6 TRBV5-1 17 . TGCGCCAGCAGCTTGGGAGGGACAGGGGGAAGGGCCAACGTCCTGACTTTC CASSLGGTGGRANVLTF
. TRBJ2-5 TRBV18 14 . TGTGCCAGCTCACCCTCGGTACAGCAAGAGACCCAGTACTTC CASSPSVQQETQYF
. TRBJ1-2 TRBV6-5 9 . TGTGCCTCTTCCGGTGGCTACACCTTC CASSGGYTF
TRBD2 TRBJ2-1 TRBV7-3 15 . TGTGCCAGCAGCTTAACGGGACTAGCGCAAGGCGAGCAGTTCTTC CASSLTGLAQGEQFF
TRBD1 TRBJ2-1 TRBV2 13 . TGTGCCAGCAAGGGGGACAGCTACAATGAGCAGTTCTTC CASKGDSYNEQFF
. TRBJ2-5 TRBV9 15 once TGTGCCAGCAGCGGAGGGACACTCGGACGAGAGACCCAGTACTTC CASSGGTLGRETQYF
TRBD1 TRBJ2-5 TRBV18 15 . TGTGCCAGCTCACAAATTTGGGACAGTCAAGAGACCCAGTACTTC CASSQIWDSQETQYF
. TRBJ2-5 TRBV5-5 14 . TGTGCCAGCAGCCCCCAGGTAGTCCAAGAGACCCAGTACTTC CASSPQVVQETQYF
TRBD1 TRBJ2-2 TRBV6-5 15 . TGTGCCAGCAGTTTCTGGACAGGGCACACCGGGGAGCTGTTTTTT CASSFWTGHTGELFF
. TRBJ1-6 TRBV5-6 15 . TGTGCCAGCAGGGCGGCCGGGACATTCAACTCACCCCTCCACTTT CASRAAGTFNSPLHF
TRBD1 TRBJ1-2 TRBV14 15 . TGTGCCAGCAGCCAAGATAGGCGACAGGGCCATGGCTACACCTTC CASSQDRRQGHGYTF
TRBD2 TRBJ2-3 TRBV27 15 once TGTGCCAGCAGTTTGACTAGCGGGAGAACAGATACGCAGTATTTT CASSLTSGRTDTQYF
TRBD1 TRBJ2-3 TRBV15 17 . TGTGCCACCAGCAGAGATAAAACCGGGACAGGGGCAGATACGCAGTATTTT CATSRDKTGTGADTQYF
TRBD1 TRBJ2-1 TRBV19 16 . TGTGCCAGTAGTATAGGGGGACAGGGGTCCTACAATGAGCAGTTCTTC CASSIGGQGSYNEQFF
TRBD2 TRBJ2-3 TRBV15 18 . TGTGCCACCAGCATTCACCGGGGACTAGCGATTAGCACAGATACGCAGTATTTT CATSIHRGLAISTDTQYF
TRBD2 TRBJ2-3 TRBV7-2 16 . TGTGCCAGCAGCCCTAGACTAGCGGACAGCACAGATACGCAGTATTTT CASSPRLADSTDTQYF
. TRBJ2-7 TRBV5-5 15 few TGTGCCAGCAGCTTAGGAAGTAGCGGACTCGGCGAGCAGTACTTC CASSLGSSGLGEQYF
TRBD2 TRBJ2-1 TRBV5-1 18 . TGCGCCAGCAGCACTCTAGCGGGGGCCGCCAGCTCCTACAATGAGCAGTTCTTC CASSTLAGAASSYNEQFF
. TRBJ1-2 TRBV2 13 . TGTGCCAGCAGAAGGGACTTAAACTATGGCTACACCTTC CASRRDLNYGYTF
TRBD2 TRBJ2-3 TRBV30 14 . TGTGCCTGGAGGGATAGCGGGATCAGGGATACGCAGTATTTT CAWRDSGIRDTQYF
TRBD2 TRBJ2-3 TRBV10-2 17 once TGCGCCAGCAGTCATGTGACAGCGGGAGGATGGACAGATACGCAGTATTTT CASSHVTAGGWTDTQYF
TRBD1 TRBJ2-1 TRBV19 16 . TGTGCCAGTAGTATAGACGGGACAGGCTCCTTTAATGAGCAGTTCTTC CASSIDGTGSFNEQFF
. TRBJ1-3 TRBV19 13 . TGTGCCAGTAAACAGTTATCTGGAAACACCATATATTTT CASKQLSGNTIYF
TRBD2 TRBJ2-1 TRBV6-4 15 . TGTGCCAGCAGTGTAGCGGGAGGGTACTACAATGAGCAGTTCTTC CASSVAGGYYNEQFF
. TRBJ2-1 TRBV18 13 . TGTGCCAGCTCACCATTAAGAGGAAATGAGCAGTTCTTC CASSPLRGNEQFF
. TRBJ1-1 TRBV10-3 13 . TGTGCCATCAGATCGACAGGATCCACTGAAGCTTTCTTT CAIRSTGSTEAFF
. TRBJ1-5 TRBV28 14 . TGTGCCAGCAGTGGCAGGCTTAGCAATCAGCCCCAGCATTTT CASSGRLSNQPQHF
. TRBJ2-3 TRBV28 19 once TGTGCCAGCAGTTCCAGGGGGGCACGGGGATCTCCCAGCACAGATACGCAGTATTTT CASSSRGARGSPSTDTQYF
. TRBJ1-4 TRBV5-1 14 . TGCGCCAGCAGCTTGTCGTCAGGGCGGGAAAAACTGTTTTTT CASSLSSGREKLFF
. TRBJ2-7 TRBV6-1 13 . TGTGCCAGCAGTGGGCTAGCCTCCTACGAGCAGTACTTC CASSGLASYEQYF
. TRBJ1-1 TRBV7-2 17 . TGTGCCAGCAGCTTAGTTAGTTCGGGGGCGGGAGGGACTGAAGCTTTCTTT CASSLVSSGAGGTEAFF
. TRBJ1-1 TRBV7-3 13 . TGTGCCAGCAGCTCAGGACAGAACACTGAAGCTTTCTTT CASSSGQNTEAFF
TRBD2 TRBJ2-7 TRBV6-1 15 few TGTGCCAGCAGGAGGACGCGGGAGGGCTTTGGGGAGCAGTACTTC CASRRTREGFGEQYF